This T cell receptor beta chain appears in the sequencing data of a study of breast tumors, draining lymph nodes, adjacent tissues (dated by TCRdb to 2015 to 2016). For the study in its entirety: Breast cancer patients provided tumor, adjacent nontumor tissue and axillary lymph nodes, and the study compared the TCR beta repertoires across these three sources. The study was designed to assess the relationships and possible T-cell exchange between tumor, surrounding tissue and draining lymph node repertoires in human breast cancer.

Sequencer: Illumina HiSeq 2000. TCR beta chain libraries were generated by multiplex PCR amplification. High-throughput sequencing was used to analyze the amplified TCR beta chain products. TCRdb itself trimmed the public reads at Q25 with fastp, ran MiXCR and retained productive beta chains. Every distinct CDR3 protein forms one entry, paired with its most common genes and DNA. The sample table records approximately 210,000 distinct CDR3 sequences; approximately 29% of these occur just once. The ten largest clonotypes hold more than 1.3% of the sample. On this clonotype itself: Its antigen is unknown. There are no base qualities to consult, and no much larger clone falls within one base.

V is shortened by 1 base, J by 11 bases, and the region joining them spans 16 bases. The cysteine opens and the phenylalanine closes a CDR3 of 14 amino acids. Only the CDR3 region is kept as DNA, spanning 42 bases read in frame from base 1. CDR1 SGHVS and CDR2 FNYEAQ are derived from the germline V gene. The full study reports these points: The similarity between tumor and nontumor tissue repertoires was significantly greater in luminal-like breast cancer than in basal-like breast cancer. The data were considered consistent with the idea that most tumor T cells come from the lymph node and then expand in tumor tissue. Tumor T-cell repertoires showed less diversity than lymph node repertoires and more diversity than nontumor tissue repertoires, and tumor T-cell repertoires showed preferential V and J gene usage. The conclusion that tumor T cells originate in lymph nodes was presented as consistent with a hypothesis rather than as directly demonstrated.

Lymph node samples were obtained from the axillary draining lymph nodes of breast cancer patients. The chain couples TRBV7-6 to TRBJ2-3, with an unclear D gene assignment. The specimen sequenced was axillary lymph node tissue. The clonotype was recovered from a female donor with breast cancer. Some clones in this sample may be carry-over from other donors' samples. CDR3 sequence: CASSLVDGKVKQYF. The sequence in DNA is TGTGCCAGCAGCTTAGTTGATGGCAAGGTTAAGCAGTATTTT.